Sequencing of this T cell receptor (beta chain) was carried out in a study of technical replicates of blood from a handful of donors. This CDR3 contains 15 residues. Germline values: CDR1 SGDLS, CDR2 YYNGEE. The V gene end was trimmed by 3 bases and the J gene end by 5 bases; junction bases not matched to a gene: 9. The repertoire was sequenced with immunoSEQ multiplex PCR; TCRdb's copy has only in-frame clones and lacks some. The repertoire holds around 77,000 clones, with just under 95% as singletons. The clonotype originates from a human donor in good health. This chain connects TRBV9 to TRBJ1-1; 8 bases map to TRBD1. Sequenced sample: T cells isolated from PBMCs. The CDR3: CASSGGDRLLTEAFF. The CDR3 nucleotides read TGTGCCAGCAGCGGGGGGGACAGGTTGCTTACTGAAGCTTTCTTT. Full variable domain (remainder filled in from reference TRBV9 and TRBJ1-1): DSGVTQTPKHLITATGQRVTLRCSPRSGDLSVYWYQQSLDQGLQFLIQYYNGEERAKGNILERFSAQQFPDLHSELNLSSLELGDSALYFCASSGGDRLLTEAFFGQGTRLTVV.